This note documents a single T cell receptor (beta chain) sequence. No antigen is known for it. Vbeta (60) and Jbeta (13) primers were used in the PCR. Assay: immunoSEQ multiplex PCR; the TCRdb copy retains only in-frame clones and omits some. The data contain around 160,000 clones, 75% to 80% of them singletons. This sample was included in a study of cytomegalovirus exposure and HLA in healthy donors. Across the study: Counted in an early data release were approximately 80 million unique TCRs from HLA-typed donors.

General study results and limits: Reports indicated that the classifier achieved high specificity and sensitivity in diagnosing cytomegalovirus status. Follow-up analysis later connected one missense variant in DCLRE1C with trimming of TCR beta V- and J-genes. Per a prior analysis, the majority of TCR beta V segments were productive roughly 87% or roughly 30% of the time.

After removal of 4 bases from V and 4 bases from J, the junction contained 7 bases not matched to a gene. Germline V gene sequence: CDR1 SGHNT, CDR2 YYREEE (reference sequence). There are 16 residues in the CDR3. The specimen was PBMCs. This sequence joins TRBV5-4 and TRBJ2-7; 14 bases are a match to TRBD2. The sequence came from a man between 50 and 59 years old in good health and CMV-seropositive. The CDR3: CASSIGLAGGRYEQYV. CDR3 in DNA: TGTGCCAGCAGCATTGGACTAGCGGGGGGCCGGTACGAGCAGTACGTC.